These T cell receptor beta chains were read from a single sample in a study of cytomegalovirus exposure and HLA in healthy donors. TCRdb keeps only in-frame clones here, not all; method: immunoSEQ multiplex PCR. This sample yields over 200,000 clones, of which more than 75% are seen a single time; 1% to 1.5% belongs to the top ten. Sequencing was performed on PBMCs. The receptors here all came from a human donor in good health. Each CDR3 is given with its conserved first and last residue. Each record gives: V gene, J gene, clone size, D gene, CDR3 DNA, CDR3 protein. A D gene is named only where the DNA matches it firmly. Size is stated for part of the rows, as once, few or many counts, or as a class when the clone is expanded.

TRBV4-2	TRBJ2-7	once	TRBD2	TGTGCCAGCAGCCAAGTCACGAGCGGACTAGCGGGAGTCGAGCAGTACTTC	CASSQVTSGLAGVEQYF
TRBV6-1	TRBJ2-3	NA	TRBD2	TGTGCCAGCAGTGAAACGCCCCCCAGCGGGAGTACAGATACGCAGTATTTT	CASSETPPSGSTDTQYF
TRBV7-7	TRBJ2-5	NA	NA	TGTGCTAGCAGCTTATCCAGGCAAGAGACCCAGTACTTC	CASSLSRQETQYF
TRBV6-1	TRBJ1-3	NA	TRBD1	TGTGCCAGCAGTGAAAGAGGGGGCAACTCTGGAAACACCATATATTTT	CASSERGGNSGNTIYF
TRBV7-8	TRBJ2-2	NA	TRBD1	TGTGCCAGCAGCCTTGGGACAGTGAACACCGGGGAGCTGTTTTTT	CASSLGTVNTGELFF
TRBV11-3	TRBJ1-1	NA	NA	TGTGCCAGCAGCTACACGGGGGGGTCCGAAGCTTTCTTT	CASSYTGGSEAFF
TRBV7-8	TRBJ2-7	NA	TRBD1	TGTGCCAGCAGCTCCCGACAGGGTCGGGTCGAGCAGTACTTC	CASSSRQGRVEQYF
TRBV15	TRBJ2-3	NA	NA	TGTGCCACCGCAGTTCGGCGGTTCACAGATACGCAGTATTTT	CATAVRRFTDTQYF
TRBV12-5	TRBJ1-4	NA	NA	TGTGCTAGTGGTCCCCAGACAACTACTAATGAAAAACTGTTTTTT	CASGPQTTTNEKLFF
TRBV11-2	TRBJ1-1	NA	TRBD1	TGTGCCAGCAGCGTTCGACAGGGTCGGACTGAAGCTTTCTTT	CASSVRQGRTEAFF
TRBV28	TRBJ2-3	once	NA	TGTGCCAGCACCCTCCAGGGCACAGATACGCAGTATTTT	CASTLQGTDTQYF
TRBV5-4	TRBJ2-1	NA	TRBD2	TGTGCCAGCAGCCCCCGACTAGCGGGTCCGTACTACAATGAGCAGTTCTTC	CASSPRLAGPYYNEQFF
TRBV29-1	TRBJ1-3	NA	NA	TGCAGCGTTGGGGGGTTGGGGGGGAAGAACTCTGGAAACACCATATATTTT	CSVGGLGGKNSGNTIYF
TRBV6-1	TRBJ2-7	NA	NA	TGTGCCAGCTCAGTGGGGAAAGGGGTTGCCTACGAGCAGTACTTC	CASSVGKGVAYEQYF
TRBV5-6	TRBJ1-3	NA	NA	TGTGCCAGCAGCTTGTCGCCAGGGGCTGGAAACACCATATATTTT	CASSLSPGAGNTIYF
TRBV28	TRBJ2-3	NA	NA	TGTGCCAGCAGAGAGAGAACAGATTATACGCAGTATTTT	CASRERTDYTQYF
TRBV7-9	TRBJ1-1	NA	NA	TGTGCCAGCAGCCGACTGGCGGTACGCACTGAAGCTTTCTTT	CASSRLAVRTEAFF
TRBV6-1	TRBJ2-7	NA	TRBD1	TGTGCCAGCAGTGGGGGGACAGGTTTGATTCACGAGCAGTACTTC	CASSGGTGLIHEQYF
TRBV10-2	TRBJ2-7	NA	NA	TGCGCCAGTACGCCGGGCCAAGGGGCCTACGAGCAGTACTTC	CASTPGQGAYEQYF
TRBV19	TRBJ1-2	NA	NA	TGTGCCAGTAGTATTCGTGTGGTAGATGGCTACACCTTC	CASSIRVVDGYTF
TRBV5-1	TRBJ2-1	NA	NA	TGCGCCAGCAGCCCTGGAGGAGGGGACAATGAGCAGTTCTTC	CASSPGGGDNEQFF
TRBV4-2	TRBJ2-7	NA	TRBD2	TGTGCCAGCAGCCAAGTTCTAGCGGTCTCCTACGAGCAGTACTTC	CASSQVLAVSYEQYF
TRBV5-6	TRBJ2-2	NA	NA	TGTGCCAGCAGCCCTAGGGGCACCGGGGAGCTGTTTTTT	CASSPRGTGELFF
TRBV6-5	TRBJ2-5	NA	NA	TGTGCCAGCAGTAGTTCTTGGAGGGAGACCCAGTACTTC	CASSSSWRETQYF